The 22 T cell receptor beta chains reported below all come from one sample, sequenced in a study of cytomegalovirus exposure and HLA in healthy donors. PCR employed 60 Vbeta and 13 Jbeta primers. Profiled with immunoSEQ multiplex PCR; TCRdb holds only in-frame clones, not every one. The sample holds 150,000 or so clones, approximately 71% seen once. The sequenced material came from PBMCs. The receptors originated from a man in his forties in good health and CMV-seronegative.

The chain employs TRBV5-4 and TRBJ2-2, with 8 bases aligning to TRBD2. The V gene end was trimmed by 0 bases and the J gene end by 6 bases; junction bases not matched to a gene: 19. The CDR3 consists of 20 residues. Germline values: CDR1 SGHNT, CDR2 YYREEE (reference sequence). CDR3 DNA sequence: TGTGCCAGCAGCTTGGGGGTCTTGAGAGCGGGGGCTAACCCTCCCGGGGAGCTGTTTTTT. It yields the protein CASSLGVLRAGANPPGELFF.

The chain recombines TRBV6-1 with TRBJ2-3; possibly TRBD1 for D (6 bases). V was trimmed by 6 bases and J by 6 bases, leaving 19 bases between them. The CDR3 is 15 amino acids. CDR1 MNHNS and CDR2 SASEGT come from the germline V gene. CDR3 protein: CASRTTGLQSDTQYF. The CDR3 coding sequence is TGTGCCAGCAGAACGACAGGCCTACAGTCCGATACGCAGTATTTT.

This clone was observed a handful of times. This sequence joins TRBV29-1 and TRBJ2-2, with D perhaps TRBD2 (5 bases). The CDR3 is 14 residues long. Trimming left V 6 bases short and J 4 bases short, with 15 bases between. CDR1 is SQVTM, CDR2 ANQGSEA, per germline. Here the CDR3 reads CSVTSRGSTGELFF. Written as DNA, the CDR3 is TGCAGCGTCACCTCCCGGGGTAGCACCGGGGAGCTGTTTTTT.

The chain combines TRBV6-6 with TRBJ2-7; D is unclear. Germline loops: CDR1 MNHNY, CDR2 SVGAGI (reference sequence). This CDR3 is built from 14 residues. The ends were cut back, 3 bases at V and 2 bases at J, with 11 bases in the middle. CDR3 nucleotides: TGTGCCAGCAGTTATGCACCGGAGACCTACGAGCAGTACTTC. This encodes CASSYAPETYEQYF.

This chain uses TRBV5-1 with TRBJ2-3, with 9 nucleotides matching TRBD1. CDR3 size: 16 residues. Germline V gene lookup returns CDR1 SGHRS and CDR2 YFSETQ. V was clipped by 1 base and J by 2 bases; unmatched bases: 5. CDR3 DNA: TGCGCCAGCAGCTTGAGATGGGACAGGGACACAGATACGCAGTATTTT. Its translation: CASSLRWDRDTDTQYF. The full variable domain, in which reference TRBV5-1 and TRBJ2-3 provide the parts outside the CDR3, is KAGVTQTPRYLIKTRGQQVTLSCSPISGHRSVSWYQQTPGQGLQFLFEYFSETQRNKGNFPGRFSGRQFSNSRSEMNVSTLELGDSALYLCASSLRWDRDTDTQYFGPGTRLTVL.

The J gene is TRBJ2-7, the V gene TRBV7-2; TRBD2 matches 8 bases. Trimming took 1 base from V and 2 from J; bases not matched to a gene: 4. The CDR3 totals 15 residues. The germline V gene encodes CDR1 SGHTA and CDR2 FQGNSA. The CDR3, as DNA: TGTGCCAGCAGCTTAGGGACTAGCCAGACCTACGAGCAGTACTTC. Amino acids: CASSLGTSQTYEQYF.

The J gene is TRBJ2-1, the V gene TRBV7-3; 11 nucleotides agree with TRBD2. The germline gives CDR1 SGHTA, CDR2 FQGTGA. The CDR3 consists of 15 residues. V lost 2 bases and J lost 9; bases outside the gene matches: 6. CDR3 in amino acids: CASSLGGSGGVEQFF. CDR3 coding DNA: TGTGCCAGCAGCTTAGGCGGTAGCGGGGGGGTTGAGCAGTTCTTC.

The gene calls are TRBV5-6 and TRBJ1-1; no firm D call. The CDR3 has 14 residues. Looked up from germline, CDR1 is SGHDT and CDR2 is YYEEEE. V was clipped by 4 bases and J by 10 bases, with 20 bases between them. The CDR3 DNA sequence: TGTGCCAGCAGCGTCGCGGGTCGATTATGGGGAGCTTTCTTT. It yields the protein CASSVAGRLWGAFF.

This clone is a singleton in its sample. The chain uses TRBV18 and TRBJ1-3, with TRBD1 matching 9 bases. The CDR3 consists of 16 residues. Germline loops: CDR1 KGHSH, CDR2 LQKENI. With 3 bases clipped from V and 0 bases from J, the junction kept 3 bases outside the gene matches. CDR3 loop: CASSPGQGFSGNTIYF. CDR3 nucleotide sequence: TGTGCCAGCTCACCGGGACAGGGCTTCTCTGGAAACACCATATATTTT. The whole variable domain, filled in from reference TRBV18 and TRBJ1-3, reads NAGVMQNPRHLVRRRGQEARLRCSPMKGHSHVYWYRQLPEEGLKFMVYLQKENIIDESGMPKERFSAEFPKEGPSILRIQQVVRGDSAAYFCASSPGQGFSGNTIYFGEGSWLTVV.

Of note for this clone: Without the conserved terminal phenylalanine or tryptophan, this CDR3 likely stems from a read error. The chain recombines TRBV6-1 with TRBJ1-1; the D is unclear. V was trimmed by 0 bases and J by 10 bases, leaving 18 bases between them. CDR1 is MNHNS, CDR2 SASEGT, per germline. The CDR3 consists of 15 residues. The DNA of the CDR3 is TGTGCCAGCAGTGAAGCGTTGGAGAAGGGCTCGCTAGCTTTCCTT. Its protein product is CASSEALEKGSLAFL.

DNA of the CDR3: TGTGCCAGCGCGCACCAGCAGGGGGCGGGCAACACTGAAGCTTTCTTT. Translating it yields CASAHQQGAGNTEAFF. This rearrangement joins TRBV28 to TRBJ1-1; 8 bases align to TRBD1. V was pared by 8 bases and J by 2 bases, with 13 bases of the junction left unmatched. This CDR3 spans 16 amino acids. Germline assignment: CDR1 MDHEN and CDR2 SYDVKM.

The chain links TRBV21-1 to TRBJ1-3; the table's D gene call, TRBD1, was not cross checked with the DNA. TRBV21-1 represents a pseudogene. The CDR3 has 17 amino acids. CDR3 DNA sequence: TGTGCCAGCAGCTACCTAGGGACAGAAGCCTCTGGAAACACCATATATTTT. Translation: CASSYLGTEASGNTIYF.

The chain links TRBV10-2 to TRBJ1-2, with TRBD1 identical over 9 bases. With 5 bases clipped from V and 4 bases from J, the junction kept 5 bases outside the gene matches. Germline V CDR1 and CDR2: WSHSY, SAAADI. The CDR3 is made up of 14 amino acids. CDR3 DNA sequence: TGCGCCAGCAGTCGAGAACAGGGGGCCTATGGCTACACCTTC. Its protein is CASSREQGAYGYTF.

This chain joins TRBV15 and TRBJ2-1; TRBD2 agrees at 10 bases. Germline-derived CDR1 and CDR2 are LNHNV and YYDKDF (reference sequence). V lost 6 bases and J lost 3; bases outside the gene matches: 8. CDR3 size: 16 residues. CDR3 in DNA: TGTGCCACCAGGGCTAGCGGGGGAAACGTCTACAATGAGCAGTTCTTC. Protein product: CATRASGGNVYNEQFF.

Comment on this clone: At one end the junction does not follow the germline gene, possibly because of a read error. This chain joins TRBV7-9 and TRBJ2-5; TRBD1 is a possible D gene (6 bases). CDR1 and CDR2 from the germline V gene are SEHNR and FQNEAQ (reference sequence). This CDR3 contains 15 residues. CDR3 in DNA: TGTTCCAGCAGCTTATTTGGTGGGGGCGGAGAGACCCAGTACTTC. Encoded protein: CSSSLFGGGGETQYF.

The CDR3 reads CASSPSSDYNSPLHF. In DNA, the CDR3 is TGTGCCAGCTCACCAAGTTCAGACTATAATTCACCCCTCCACTTT. The rearrangement joins TRBV18 to TRBJ1-6, with unresolved D. The V gene lost 2 bases and the J gene lost 3 bases, with 8 bases spanning the gap. There are 15 residues in the CDR3. Germline values: CDR1 KGHSH, CDR2 LQKENI.

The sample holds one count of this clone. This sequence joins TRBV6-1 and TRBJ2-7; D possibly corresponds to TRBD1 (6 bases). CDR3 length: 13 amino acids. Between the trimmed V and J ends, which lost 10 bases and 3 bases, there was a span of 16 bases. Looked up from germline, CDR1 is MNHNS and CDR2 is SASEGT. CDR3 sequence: CATDRGGIYEQYF. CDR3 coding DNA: TGTGCCACCGACCGAGGGGGAATCTACGAGCAGTACTTC.

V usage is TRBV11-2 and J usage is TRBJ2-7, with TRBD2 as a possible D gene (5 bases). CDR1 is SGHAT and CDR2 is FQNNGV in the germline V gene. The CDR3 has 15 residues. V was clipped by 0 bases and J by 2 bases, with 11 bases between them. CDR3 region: CASSLEAGSPYEQYF. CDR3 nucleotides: TGTGCCAGCAGCTTAGAGGCGGGTTCCCCCTACGAGCAGTACTTC.

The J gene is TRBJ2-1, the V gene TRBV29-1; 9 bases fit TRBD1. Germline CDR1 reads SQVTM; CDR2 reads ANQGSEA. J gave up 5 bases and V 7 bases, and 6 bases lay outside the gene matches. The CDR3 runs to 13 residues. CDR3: CSGLGQGNNEQFF. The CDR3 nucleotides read TGCAGCGGGCTGGGACAGGGCAACAATGAGCAGTTCTTC.

CDR3 DNA: TGTGCCAGCAGTGGGGGACTAGCCTACTACGAGCAGTACTTC. Amino acid sequence: CASSGGLAYYEQYF. The chain uses TRBV25-1 and TRBJ2-7; TRBD2 agrees at 9 bases. Germline V lookup: CDR1 MGHDK, CDR2 SYGVNS. The CDR3 has 14 amino acids. The trim removed 4 bases at V and 3 bases at J, leaving 4 bases unmatched.

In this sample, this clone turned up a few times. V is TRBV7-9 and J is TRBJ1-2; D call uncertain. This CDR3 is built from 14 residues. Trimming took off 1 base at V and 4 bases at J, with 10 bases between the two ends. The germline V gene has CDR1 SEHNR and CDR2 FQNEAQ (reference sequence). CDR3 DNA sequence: TGTGCCAGCAGCTTAGATCCCAGAAGCTATGGCTACACCTTC. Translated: CASSLDPRSYGYTF.

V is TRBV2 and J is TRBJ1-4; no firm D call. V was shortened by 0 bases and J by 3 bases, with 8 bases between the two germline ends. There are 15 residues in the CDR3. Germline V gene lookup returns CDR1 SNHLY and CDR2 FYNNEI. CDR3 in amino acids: CASSEAGSPNEKLFF. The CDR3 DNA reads TGTGCCAGCAGTGAAGCGGGCAGCCCTAATGAAAAACTGTTTTTT.